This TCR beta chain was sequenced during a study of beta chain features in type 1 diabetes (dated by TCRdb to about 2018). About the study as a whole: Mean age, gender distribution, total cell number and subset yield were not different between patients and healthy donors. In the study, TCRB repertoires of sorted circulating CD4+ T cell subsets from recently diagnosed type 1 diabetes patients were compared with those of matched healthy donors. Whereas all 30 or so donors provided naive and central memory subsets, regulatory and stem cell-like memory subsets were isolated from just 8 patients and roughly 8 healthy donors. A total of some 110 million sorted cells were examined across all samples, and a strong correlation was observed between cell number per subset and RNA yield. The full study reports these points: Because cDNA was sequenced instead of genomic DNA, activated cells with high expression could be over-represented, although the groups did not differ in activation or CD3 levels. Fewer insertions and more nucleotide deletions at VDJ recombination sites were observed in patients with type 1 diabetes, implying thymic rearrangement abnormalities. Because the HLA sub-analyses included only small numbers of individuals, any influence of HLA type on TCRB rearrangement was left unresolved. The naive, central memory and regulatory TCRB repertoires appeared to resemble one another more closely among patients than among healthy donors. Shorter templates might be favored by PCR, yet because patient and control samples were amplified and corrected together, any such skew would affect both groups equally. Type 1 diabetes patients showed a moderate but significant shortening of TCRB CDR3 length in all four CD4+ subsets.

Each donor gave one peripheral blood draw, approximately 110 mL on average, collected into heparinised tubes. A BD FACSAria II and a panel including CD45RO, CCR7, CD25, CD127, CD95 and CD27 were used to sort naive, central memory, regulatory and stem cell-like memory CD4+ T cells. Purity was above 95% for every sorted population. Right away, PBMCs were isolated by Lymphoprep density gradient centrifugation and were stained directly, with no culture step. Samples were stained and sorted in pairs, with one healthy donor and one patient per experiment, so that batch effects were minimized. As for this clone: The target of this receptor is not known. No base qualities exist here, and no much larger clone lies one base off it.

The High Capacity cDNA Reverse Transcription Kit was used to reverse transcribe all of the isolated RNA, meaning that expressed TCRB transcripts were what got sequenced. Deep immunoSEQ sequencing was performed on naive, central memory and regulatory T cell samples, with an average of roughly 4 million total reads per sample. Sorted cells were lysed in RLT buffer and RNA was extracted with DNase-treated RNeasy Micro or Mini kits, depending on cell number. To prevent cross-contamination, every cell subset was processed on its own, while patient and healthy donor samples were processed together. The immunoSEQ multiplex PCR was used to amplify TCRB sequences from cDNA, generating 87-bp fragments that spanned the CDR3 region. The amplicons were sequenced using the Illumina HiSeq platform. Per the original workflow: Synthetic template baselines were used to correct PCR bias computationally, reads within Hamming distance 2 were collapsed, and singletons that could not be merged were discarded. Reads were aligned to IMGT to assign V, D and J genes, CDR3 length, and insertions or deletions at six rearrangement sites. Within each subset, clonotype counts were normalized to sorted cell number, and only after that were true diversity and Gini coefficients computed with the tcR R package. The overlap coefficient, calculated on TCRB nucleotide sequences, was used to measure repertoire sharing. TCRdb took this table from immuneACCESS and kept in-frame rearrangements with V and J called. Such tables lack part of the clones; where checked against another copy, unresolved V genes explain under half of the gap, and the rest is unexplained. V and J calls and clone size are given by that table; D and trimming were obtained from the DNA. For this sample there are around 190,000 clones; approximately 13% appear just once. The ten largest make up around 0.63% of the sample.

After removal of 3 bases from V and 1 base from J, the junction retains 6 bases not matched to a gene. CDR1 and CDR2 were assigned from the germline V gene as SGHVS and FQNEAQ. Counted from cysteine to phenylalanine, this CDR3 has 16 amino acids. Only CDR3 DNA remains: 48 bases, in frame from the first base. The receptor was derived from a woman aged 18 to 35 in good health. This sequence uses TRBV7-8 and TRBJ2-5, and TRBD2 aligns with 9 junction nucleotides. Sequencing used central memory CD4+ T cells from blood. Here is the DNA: TGTGCCAGCAGCTTGGCGGGAGGGGGTTCCCAAGAGACCCAGTACTTC. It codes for CASSLAGGGSQETQYF.